Following are 10 T cell receptor beta chains from one sample sequenced in a study of T cell responses to AZD1222 COVID-19 vaccine. Here immunoSEQ multiplex PCR was the method, and the copy in TCRdb shows in-frame clones only, minus some. The sample includes 120,000 or so clones, approximately 85% of them seen just once. Sequenced here: peripheral blood, sampled on day 0 of AZD1222 vaccination. The receptor source for this set is an adult in good health.

The J gene is TRBJ2-2, the V gene TRBV7-3; 11 bases are shared with TRBD2. Germline-derived CDR1 and CDR2 are SGHTA and FQGTGA. The CDR3 is 14 amino acids. The ends lost 3 bases at V and 8 bases at J; junction bases unmatched: 2. The DNA for the CDR3 is TGTGCCAGCAGCTTCACTAGCGGGGGAGGGGAGCTGTTTTTT. Amino acid sequence: CASSFTSGGGELFF.

This clone has just one count. This chain uses TRBV7-9 with TRBJ2-3; D remains ambiguous. Germline V gene data show CDR1 as SEHNR and CDR2 as FQNEAQ (reference sequence). The V end was cut by 5 bases, the J end by 2 bases, with 8 bases between. The CDR3 has 13 residues. CDR3 region: CASSPRPTDTQYF. CDR3 DNA: TGTGCCAGCAGCCCTCGTCCCACAGATACGCAGTATTTT.

The chain carries TRBV7-9 and TRBJ1-2; no definite D call. Germline CDR1 reads SEHNR; CDR2 reads FQNEAQ (reference sequence). The ends were cut back, 7 bases at V and 8 bases at J, with 11 bases in the middle. The length of the CDR3 is 11 residues. Written as DNA, the CDR3 is TGTGCCAGCACTCGAACTGGAGGCTACACCTTC. This translates into CASTRTGGYTF. The whole variable domain, filled in from reference TRBV7-9 and TRBJ1-2, reads DTGVSQNPRHKITKRGQNVTFRCDPISEHNRLYWYRQTLGQGPEFLTYFQNEAQLEKSRLLSDRFSAERPKGSFSTLEIQRTEQGDSAMYLCASTRTGGYTFGSGTRLTVV.

The CDR3 spells CASSLQGYGYTF. DNA for the CDR3: TGTGCCAGTAGTTTACAGGGGTATGGCTACACCTTC. The chain has TRBV19 and TRBJ1-2; TRBD1 matches at 7 bases. The germline V gene has CDR1 LNHDA and CDR2 SQIVND (reference sequence). This CDR3 spans 12 amino acids. The V gene end was trimmed by 5 bases and the J gene end by 5 bases; junction bases not matched to a gene: 2.

The chain employs TRBV29-1 and TRBJ1-3, with TRBD1 matching 8 bases. Germline V gene lookup returns CDR1 SQVTM and CDR2 ANQGSEA. This CDR3 contains 14 residues. V shed 4 bases and J 9 bases; nucleotides not matched to a gene: 11. CDR3 in DNA: TGCAGCGTTGCCCTGGGACAGGCTGGCGGCACCATATATTTT. Amino acid sequence: CSVALGQAGGTIYF.

This clone was recorded only once. The junction does not match germline at one end; this may be a read error. The rearrangement uses TRBV7-7 and TRBJ2-2, with a tentative D call TRBD1 (5 bases). Germline CDR1 is SSHAT and CDR2 is FNYEAQ (reference sequence). The CDR3 extends over 14 amino acids. The CDR3 spells CASSSSGYTGELFF. The CDR3 DNA reads TGTGCTAGCAGCTCCTCAGGGTACACCGGGGAGCTGTTTTTT.

The CDR3 is CASSLGARQETQYF. The CDR3 region has the DNA TGTGCCAGCAGCTTGGGGGCCAGACAAGAGACCCAGTACTTC. The rearrangement uses TRBV5-6 and TRBJ2-5; D is uncertain. Per germline, CDR1 SGHDT and CDR2 YYEEEE. The CDR3 covers 14 residues. The V end lost 0 bases, the J end lost 2 bases, and 8 bases lay between the germline ends.

The genes are TRBV6-4 and TRBJ1-2, with 8 positions matching TRBD1. CDR3 length: 16 amino acids. Germline CDR1 and CDR2: MRHNA and SNTAGT. V lost 2 bases to trimming and J lost 5 bases; unmatched junction nucleotides: 10. The CDR3 spells CASSDDPQGASYGYTF. The CDR3 nucleotides read TGTGCCAGCAGTGACGACCCTCAGGGGGCCTCTTATGGCTACACCTTC.

The chain recombines TRBV3-1 (or the pseudogene TRBV3-2) with TRBJ2-2; TRBD2 is a possible D gene (5 bases). The V end was cut by 4 bases, the J end by 7 bases, with 13 bases between. There are 14 residues in the CDR3. Looked up from germline, CDR1 is LGHDT and CDR2 is YNNKEL (reference sequence). The CDR3: CASSPTPEVGELFF. The CDR3 DNA sequence: TGTGCCAGCAGCCCCACGCCGGAGGTCGGGGAGCTGTTTTTT.

The chain recombines TRBV5-6 with TRBJ1-2; D remains unclear. V was trimmed by 0 bases and J by 0 bases, leaving 3 bases between them. CDR1 and CDR2 from the germline V gene are SGHDT and YYEEEE. The CDR3 is made up of 13 amino acids. For the CDR3, the DNA is TGTGCCAGCAGCTTGGGTCCTAACTATGGCTACACCTTC. Its protein is CASSLGPNYGYTF.